This TCR beta chain came from a study of blood T cell repertoires in COVID-19. Study summary: Samples came from the United States, Italy and Spain, spanning acute and convalescent COVID-19. T cells, B-cell-depleted T cells, or PBMCs supplied cDNA or gDNA.

Sequencing was performed with immunoSEQ multiplex PCR; in TCRdb, only in-frame clones are kept and a portion is missing. Here the sample spans some 45,000 clones, more than 70% being singletons. CDR3 length: 14 residues. Between the trimmed V and J ends, which lost 4 bases and 1 base, there was a span of 8 bases. The germline V gene encodes CDR1 GTSNPN and CDR2 SVGIG (reference sequence). The sequence derives from a man aged 70 or older with acute or convalescent COVID-19. The sequencing sample was made of peripheral blood. This chain joins TRBV30 and TRBJ2-6; a possible D gene is TRBD2 (5 bases). The DNA for the CDR3 is TGTGCCTGGACCACTAGTTCTGGGGCCAACGTCCTGACTTTC. Its translation: CAWTTSSGANVLTF.